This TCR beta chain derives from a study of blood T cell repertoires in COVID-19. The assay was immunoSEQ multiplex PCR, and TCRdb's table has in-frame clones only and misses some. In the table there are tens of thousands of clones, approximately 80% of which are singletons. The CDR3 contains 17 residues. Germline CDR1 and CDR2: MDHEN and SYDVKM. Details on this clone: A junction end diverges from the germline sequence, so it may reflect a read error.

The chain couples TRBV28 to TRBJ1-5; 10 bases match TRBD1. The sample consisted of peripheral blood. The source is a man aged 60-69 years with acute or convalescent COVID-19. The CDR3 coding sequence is TGTGCCACCAGTACGTTGACAGGGGGCGGGTGGAATCAGCCCCAGCATTTT. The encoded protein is CATSTLTGGGWNQPQHF.